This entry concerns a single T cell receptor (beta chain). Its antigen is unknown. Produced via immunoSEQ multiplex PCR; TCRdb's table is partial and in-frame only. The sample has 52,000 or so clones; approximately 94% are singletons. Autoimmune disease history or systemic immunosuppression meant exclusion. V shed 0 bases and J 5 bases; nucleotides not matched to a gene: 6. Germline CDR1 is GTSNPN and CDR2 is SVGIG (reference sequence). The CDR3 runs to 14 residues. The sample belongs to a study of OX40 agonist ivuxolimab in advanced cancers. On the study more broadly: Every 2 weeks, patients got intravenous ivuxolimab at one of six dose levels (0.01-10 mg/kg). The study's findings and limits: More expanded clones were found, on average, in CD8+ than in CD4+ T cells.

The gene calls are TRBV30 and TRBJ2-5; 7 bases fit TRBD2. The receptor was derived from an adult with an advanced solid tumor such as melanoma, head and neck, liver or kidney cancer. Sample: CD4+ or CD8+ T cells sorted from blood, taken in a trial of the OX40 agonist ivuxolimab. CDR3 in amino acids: CAWSVWRESETQYF. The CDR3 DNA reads TGTGCCTGGAGTGTATGGCGGGAGAGTGAGACCCAGTACTTC.